Below, 20 T cell receptor beta chains from the same sample are listed, as sequenced in a study of shared clonotypes between healthy human individuals. Some clones are missing from TCRdb's copy, which holds only in-frame ones; the method was immunoSEQ multiplex PCR. The data hold about 2.4 million clones, with approximately 93% observed a single time. The sequencing input was naive CD4+ T cells from PBMCs. Stated subset: CD45RA+ positively selected. The receptors derive from a man between 18 and 35 years old in good health. Some clones in this sample may be carry-over from other donors' samples.

The chain has TRBV5-1 and TRBJ1-1; perhaps TRBD1 as D (5 bases). The V and J ends lost 0 bases and 7 bases respectively, with 13 bases between them. CDR3 length: 14 residues. The germline V gene has CDR1 SGHRS and CDR2 YFSETQ. CDR3 residues: CASSLEPGRGEAFF. The CDR3 DNA is TGCGCCAGCAGCTTGGAGCCGGGGAGGGGTGAAGCTTTCTTT.

The V and J genes are TRBV25-1 and TRBJ2-1, with 7 nucleotides matching TRBD1. V shed 6 bases, J shed 6 bases, and the junction held 14 bases outside the gene matches. This CDR3 region has 16 residues. CDR1 and CDR2 from the germline V gene are MGHDK and SYGVNS. The CDR3 DNA follows: TGTGCCAGCAGGGGCATACCGGGACAGCTTGTCAATGAGCAGTTCTTC. It is translated as CASRGIPGQLVNEQFF.

The chain has TRBV5-6 and TRBJ2-2; TRBD2 aligns across 14 bases. Germline V CDR1 and CDR2: SGHDT, YYEEEE. Trimming at V came to 4 bases and at J to 8 bases, leaving 4 bases not matched to a gene. The CDR3 sequence is 15 residues long. Written as DNA, the CDR3 is TGTGCCAGCAGCCGACTAGCGGGAGGGGAGGGGGAGCTGTTTTTT. Translating gives CASSRLAGGEGELFF.

The chain links TRBV5-1 to TRBJ2-3; the D gene is possibly TRBD1 (6 bases). The CDR3 is made up of 14 amino acids. Germline assignment: CDR1 SGHRS and CDR2 YFSETQ. Trimming left V 6 bases short and J 6 bases short, with 17 bases between. The CDR3 nucleotides are TGCGCCAGCAATCAAAGGGGGTTTGCGGATACGCAGTATTTT. Its translation is CASNQRGFADTQYF.

V gene TRBV27 combines with J gene TRBJ2-7, with D perhaps given as TRBD1 or TRBD2 (6 bases each). Trimming removed 7 bases from V and 3 bases from J, with 19 bases in between. CDR3 length: 15 amino acids. Germline V gene lookup returns CDR1 MNHEY and CDR2 SMNVEV (reference sequence). CDR3 sequence: CASTAGWGRHYEQYF. The DNA for the CDR3 is TGTGCCAGCACCGCGGGGTGGGGGCGACACTACGAGCAGTACTTC.

CDR3 nucleotide sequence: TGTGCCACCTCGCGACTAGCGGGAGGGGAGCAGTTCTTC. Translating gives CATSRLAGGEQFF. V and J are TRBV27 and TRBJ2-1; TRBD2 matches at 14 bases. Germline CDR1 MNHEY, CDR2 SMNVEV (reference sequence). The CDR3 contains 13 residues. V shed 10 bases and J 10 bases; nucleotides not matched to a gene: 6.

The rearrangement uses TRBV19 and TRBJ2-7; D gene ambiguous. Germline CDR1 is LNHDA and CDR2 is SQIVND (reference sequence). Trimming removed 10 bases from V and 0 bases from J, with 16 bases in between. This CDR3 spans 14 amino acids. In DNA form, the CDR3 reads TGTGCCACCGCGAACCTTAAGCGCTCCTACGAGCAGTACTTC. It encodes CATANLKRSYEQYF.

Comment on this clone: The identical CDR3 is also encoded by other nucleotide sequences in the sample. The chain uses TRBV7-2 and TRBJ2-5; the D is unclear. CDR3 length equals 12 residues. Trimming took off 3 bases at V and 1 base at J, with 3 bases between the two ends. The germline V gene encodes CDR1 SGHTA and CDR2 FQGNSA. Written as DNA, the CDR3 is TGTGCCAGCAGCTTGGGCCAAGAGACCCAGTACTTC. Amino acids: CASSLGQETQYF.

The count of this clone is one. The same CDR3 can be traced to other DNA sequences in this sample. CDR3 sequence: CAWSRGTGEETQYF. The CDR3, as DNA: TGTGCCTGGAGTAGGGGGACAGGGGAAGAGACCCAGTACTTC. The chain uses TRBV30 and TRBJ2-5; TRBD1 agrees at 10 bases. The V segment lost 2 bases and the J segment 3 bases; nucleotides outside the gene matches: 3. The CDR3 runs 14 residues. CDR1 and CDR2 (germline): GTSNPN, SVGIG (reference sequence).

The V call is TRBV28, the J call TRBJ1-1, with no clear D. Germline V gives CDR1 MDHEN, CDR2 SYDVKM. The CDR3 spans 10 residues. Trimming shortened V by 6 bases and J by 7 bases, and 6 bases separated the two germline ends. The CDR3 is CASSHLEAFF. The CDR3 DNA reads as TGTGCCAGCAGCCACCTTGAAGCTTTCTTT.

V and J are TRBV6-6 and TRBJ2-1; 9 bases fit TRBD1. V was pared by 6 bases and J by 5 bases, with 8 bases of the junction left unmatched. Germline V gene data show CDR1 as MNHNY and CDR2 as SVGAGI (reference sequence). The CDR3 consists of 15 residues. The CDR3 protein is CASRQAGQGNNEQFF. In DNA form, the CDR3 reads TGTGCCAGCAGGCAAGCGGGACAGGGTAACAATGAGCAGTTCTTC.

The chain employs TRBV29-1 and TRBJ2-6; 7 positions match TRBD1. J lost 0 bases, V lost 3 bases, and 8 bases had no gene match. CDR1 is SQVTM and CDR2 is ANQGSEA in the germline V gene. This CDR3 region has 17 residues. In DNA form, the CDR3 reads TGCAGCGTTGAGTACCGGGACAGCTTCTCTGGGGCCAACGTCCTGACTTTC. Amino acids: CSVEYRDSFSGANVLTF.

The chain is built from TRBV27 and TRBJ2-7; 8 nucleotides agree with TRBD1. The germline CDR1 and CDR2 sequences are MNHEY and SMNVEV (reference sequence). V gave up 6 bases and J gave up 10 bases; unmatched junction bases: 5. This CDR3 contains 11 residues. The CDR3 DNA follows: TGTGCCAGCAGCGAAGGGACAGGTCAGTACTTC. It yields the protein CASSEGTGQYF.

This clone occurred once. Distinct nucleotide sequences in the sample also encode this CDR3. The chain is built from TRBV28 and TRBJ2-7; no definite D call. The CDR3 contains 13 residues. Trimming left V 3 bases short and J 3 bases short, with 9 bases between. Looked up from germline, CDR1 is MDHEN and CDR2 is SYDVKM. The CDR3 sequence: CASSLGRIYEQYF. CDR3 DNA sequence: TGTGCCAGCAGTTTGGGCAGGATCTACGAGCAGTACTTC.

To note about this clone: Other DNA sequences in this sample translate to the same CDR3. The chain employs TRBV29-1 and TRBJ2-7; perhaps TRBD1 as D (5 bases). This CDR3 is built from 12 residues. Trimming shortened V by 4 bases and J by 2 bases, and 9 bases separated the two germline ends. CDR1 is SQVTM, CDR2 ANQGSEA, per germline. The CDR3 is CSVGGQAYEQYF. The CDR3 DNA reads TGCAGCGTTGGGGGCCAGGCCTACGAGCAGTACTTC.

As regards this clone: This same CDR3 is encoded by further DNA sequences in the sample. V is TRBV27 and J is TRBJ1-3; no firm D call. From germline, CDR1 is MNHEY and CDR2 SMNVEV (reference sequence). The CDR3 runs 13 residues. Trimming shortened V by 5 bases and J by 0 bases, and 5 bases separated the two germline ends. CDR3 sequence reads: CASSPSSGNTIYF. The CDR3 coding sequence is TGTGCCAGCAGTCCCAGCTCTGGAAACACCATATATTTT.

The chain couples TRBV6-5 to TRBJ2-7; D is uncertain. Deletions cut 0 bases from V and 2 bases from J, with 8 bases between. This CDR3 region has 14 residues. Germline V gives CDR1 MNHEY, CDR2 SVGAGI. The CDR3 region has the DNA TGTGCCAGCAGTTACTCGGACCTACCCTACGAGCAGTACTTC. Translation: CASSYSDLPYEQYF.

In its sample, this clone was seen once. This chain joins TRBV27 and TRBJ2-2; a possible D gene is TRBD1 (7 bases). The CDR3 extends over 16 amino acids. Trimming removed 8 bases at V and 4 bases at J, with 20 bases between. From germline, CDR1 is MNHEY and CDR2 SMNVEV (reference sequence). DNA of the CDR3: TGTGCCAGCCGCGGGAAGGGGGCAATGAGCACCGGGGAGCTGTTTTTT. It is translated as CASRGKGAMSTGELFF.

A single count supports this clone. The genes are TRBV5-1 and TRBJ1-6; tentative D call: TRBD1 (6 bases). The length of the CDR3 is 17 residues. The ends were cut back, 1 base at V and 2 bases at J, with 13 bases in the middle. CDR1 and CDR2 from the germline V gene are SGHRS and YFSETQ. CDR3 sequence (DNA): TGCGCCAGCAGCTTGATGATGGGGGCAACCTATAATTCACCCCTCCACTTT. It is translated as CASSLMMGATYNSPLHF.

The V and J genes are TRBV10-3 and TRBJ1-1, with 7 nucleotides matching TRBD1. The germline V gene encodes CDR1 ENHRY and CDR2 SYGVKD. The CDR3 consists of 14 residues. The V gene end was trimmed by 4 bases and the J gene end by 0 bases; junction bases not matched to a gene: 2. CDR3 sequence (DNA): TGTGCCATCAGTGTAGACAGGGTGAACACTGAAGCTTTCTTT. It yields the protein CAISVDRVNTEAFF.